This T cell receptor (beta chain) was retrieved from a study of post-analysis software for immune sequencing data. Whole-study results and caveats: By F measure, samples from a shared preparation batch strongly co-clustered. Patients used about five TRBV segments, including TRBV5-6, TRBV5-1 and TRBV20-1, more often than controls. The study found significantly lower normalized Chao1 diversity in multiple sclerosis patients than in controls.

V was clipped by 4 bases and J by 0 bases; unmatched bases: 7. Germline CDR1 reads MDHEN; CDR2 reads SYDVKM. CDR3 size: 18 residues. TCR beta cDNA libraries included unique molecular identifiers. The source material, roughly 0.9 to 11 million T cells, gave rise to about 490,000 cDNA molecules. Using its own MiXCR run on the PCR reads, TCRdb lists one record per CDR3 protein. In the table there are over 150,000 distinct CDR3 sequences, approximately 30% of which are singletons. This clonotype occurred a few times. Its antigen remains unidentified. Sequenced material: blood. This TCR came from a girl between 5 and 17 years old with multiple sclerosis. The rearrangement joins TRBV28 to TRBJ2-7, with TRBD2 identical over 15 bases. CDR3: CASSSRTSGRASSYEQYF. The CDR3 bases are TGTGCCAGCAGTTCGAGGACTAGCGGGAGGGCCAGCTCCTACGAGCAGTACTTC.